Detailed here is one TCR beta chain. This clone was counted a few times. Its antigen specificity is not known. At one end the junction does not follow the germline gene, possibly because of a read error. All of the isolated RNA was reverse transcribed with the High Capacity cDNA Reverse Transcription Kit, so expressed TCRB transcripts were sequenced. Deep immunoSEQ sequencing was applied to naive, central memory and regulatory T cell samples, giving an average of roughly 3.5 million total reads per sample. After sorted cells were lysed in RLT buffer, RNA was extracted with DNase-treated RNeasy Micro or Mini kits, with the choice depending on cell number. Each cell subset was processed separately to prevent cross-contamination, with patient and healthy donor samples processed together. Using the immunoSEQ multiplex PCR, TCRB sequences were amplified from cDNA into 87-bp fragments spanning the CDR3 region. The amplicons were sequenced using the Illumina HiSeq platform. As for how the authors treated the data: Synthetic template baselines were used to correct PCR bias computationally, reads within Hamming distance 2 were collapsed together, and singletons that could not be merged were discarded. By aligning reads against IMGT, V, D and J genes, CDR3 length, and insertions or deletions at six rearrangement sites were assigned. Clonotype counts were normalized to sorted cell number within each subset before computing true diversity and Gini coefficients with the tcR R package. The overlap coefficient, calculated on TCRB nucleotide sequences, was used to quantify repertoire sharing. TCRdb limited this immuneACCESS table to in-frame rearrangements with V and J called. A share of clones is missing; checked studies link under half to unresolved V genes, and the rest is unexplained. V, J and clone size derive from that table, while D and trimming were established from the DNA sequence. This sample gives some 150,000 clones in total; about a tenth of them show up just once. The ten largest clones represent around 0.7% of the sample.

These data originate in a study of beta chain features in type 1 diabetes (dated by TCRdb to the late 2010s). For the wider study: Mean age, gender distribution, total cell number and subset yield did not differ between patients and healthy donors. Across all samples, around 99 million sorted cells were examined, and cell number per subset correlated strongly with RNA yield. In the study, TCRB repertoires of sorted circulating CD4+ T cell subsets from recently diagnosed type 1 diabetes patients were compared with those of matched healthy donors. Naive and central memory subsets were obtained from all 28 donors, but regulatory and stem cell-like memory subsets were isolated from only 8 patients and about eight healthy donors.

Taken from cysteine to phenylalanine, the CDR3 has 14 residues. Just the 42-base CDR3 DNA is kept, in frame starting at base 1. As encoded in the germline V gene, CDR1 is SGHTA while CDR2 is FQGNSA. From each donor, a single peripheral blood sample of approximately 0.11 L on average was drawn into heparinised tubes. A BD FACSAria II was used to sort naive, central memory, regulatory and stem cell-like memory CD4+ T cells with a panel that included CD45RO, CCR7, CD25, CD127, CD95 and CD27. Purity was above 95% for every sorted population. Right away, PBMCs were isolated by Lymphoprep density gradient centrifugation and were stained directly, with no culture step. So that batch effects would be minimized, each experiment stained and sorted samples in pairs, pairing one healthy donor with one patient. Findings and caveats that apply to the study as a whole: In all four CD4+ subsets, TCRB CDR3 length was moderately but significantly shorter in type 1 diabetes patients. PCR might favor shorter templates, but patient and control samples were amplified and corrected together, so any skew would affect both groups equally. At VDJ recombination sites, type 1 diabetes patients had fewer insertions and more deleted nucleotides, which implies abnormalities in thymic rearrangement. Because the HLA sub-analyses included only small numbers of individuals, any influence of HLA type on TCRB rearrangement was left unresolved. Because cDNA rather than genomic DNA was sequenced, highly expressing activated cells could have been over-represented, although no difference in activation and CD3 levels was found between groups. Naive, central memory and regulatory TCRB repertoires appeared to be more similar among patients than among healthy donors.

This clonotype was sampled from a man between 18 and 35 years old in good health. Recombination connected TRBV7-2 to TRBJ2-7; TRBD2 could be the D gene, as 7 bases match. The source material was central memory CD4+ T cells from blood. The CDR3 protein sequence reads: CASSQDGGLSEQYF. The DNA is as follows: TGCGCCAGCAGCCAAGACGGGGGGCTATCCGAGCAGTACTTC.